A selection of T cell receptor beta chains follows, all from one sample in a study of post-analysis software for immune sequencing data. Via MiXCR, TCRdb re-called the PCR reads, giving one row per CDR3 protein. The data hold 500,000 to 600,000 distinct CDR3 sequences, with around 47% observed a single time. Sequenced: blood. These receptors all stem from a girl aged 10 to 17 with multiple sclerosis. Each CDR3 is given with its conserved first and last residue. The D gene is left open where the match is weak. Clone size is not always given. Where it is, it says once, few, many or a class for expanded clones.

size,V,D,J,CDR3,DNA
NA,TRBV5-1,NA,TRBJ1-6,CASSLEGNSPLHF,TGCGCCAGCAGCTTGGAGGGGAATTCACCCCTCCACTTT
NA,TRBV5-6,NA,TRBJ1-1,CASCDSSNTEAFF,TGTGCCAGCTGCGACAGCTCGAACACTGAAGCTTTCTTT
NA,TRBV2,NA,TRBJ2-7,CASSECLLGGCEQYF,TGTGCCAGCAGTGAGTGTCTCTTAGGAGGGTGCGAGCAGTACTTC
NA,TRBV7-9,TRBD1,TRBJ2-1,CASPTGSVYNEQFF,TGTGCCAGTCCGACAGGGTCAGTCTACAATGAGCAGTTCTTC
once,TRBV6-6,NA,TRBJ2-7,CASSYSGRGGEQYF,TGTGCCAGCAGTTACTCAGGGCGGGGAGGCGAGCAGTACTTC
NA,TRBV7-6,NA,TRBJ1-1,CASSLGYQGTEAFF,TGTGCCAGCAGCTTAGGCTATCAGGGGACTGAAGCTTTCTTT
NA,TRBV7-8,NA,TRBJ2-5,CASSLIRRTQETQYF,TGTGCCAGCAGCTTAATAAGGCGGACCCAAGAGACCCAGTACTTC
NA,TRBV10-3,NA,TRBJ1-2,CATTGNYGYTF,TGTGCCACAACAGGGAATTATGGCTACACCTTC
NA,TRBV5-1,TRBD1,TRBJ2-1,CASSLDPYRGPKDNEQFF,TGCGCCAGCAGCTTGGATCCCTACAGGGGTCCCAAGGACAATGAGCAGTTCTTC
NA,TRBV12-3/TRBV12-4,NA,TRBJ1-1,CASNSMANTEAFF,TGTGCCAGCAACAGTATGGCGAACACTGAAGCTTTCTTT
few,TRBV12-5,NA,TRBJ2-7,CASGLGSTGLSYEQYF,TGTGCTAGTGGTTTAGGATCCACAGGATTATCCTACGAGCAGTACTTC
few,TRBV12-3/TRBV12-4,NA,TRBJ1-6,CASSPTIGAGSYNSPLHF,TGTGCCAGCAGTCCTACGATCGGGGCGGGCTCCTATAATTCACCCCTCCACTTT
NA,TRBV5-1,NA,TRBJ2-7,CASSHGTGLRGQYF,TGCGCCAGCAGCCACGGGACGGGGCTACGAGGGCAGTACTTC
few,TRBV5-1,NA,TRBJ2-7,CASSFGNREQYF,TGCGCCAGCAGCTTTGGTAATCGCGAGCAGTACTTC
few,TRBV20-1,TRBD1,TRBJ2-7,CSARDPGQGYDYEQYF,TGCAGTGCTAGAGACCCGGGACAGGGGTACGACTACGAGCAGTACTTC
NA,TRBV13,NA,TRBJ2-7,CASSLEGGRGYEQYF,TGTGCCAGCAGCTTAGAAGGTGGCAGGGGATACGAGCAGTACTTC
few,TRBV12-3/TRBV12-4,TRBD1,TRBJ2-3,CASSLTGARTDTQYF,TGTGCCAGCAGTTTAACAGGGGCTCGCACAGATACGCAGTATTTT
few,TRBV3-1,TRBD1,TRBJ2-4,CASSQMGGQGDYIQYF,TGTGCCAGCAGCCAGATGGGGGGACAGGGGGACTACATTCAGTACTTC
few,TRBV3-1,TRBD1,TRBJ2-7,CASSPLRGRWDYEQYF,TGTGCCAGCAGCCCCCTAAGGGGGCGTTGGGACTACGAGCAGTACTTC
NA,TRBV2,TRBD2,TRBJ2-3,CASGSDGGSSTDTQYF,TGTGCCAGCGGCTCCGACGGGGGGTCTAGCACAGATACGCAGTATTTT
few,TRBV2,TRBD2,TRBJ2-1,CASGLAEDEQFF,TGTGCCAGCGGTCTAGCGGAGGATGAGCAGTTCTTC
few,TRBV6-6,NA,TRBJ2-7,CASSPGLRSDEQYF,TGTGCCAGCAGTCCGGGGCTTCGATCGGACGAGCAGTACTTC
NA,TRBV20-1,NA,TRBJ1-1,CSGNRNTEAFF,TGCAGTGGTAACAGGAACACTGAAGCTTTCTTT
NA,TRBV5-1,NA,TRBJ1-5,CASSPWGGDNQPQHF,TGCGCCAGCAGTCCTTGGGGGGGGGACAATCAGCCCCAGCATTTT
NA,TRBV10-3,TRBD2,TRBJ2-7,CAISEGTSGSPYEQYF,TGTGCCATCAGTGAAGGGACTAGCGGGAGTCCCTACGAGCAGTACTTC
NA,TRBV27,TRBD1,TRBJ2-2,CASSTGGTGELFF,TGTGCCAGCAGCACAGGGGGCACCGGGGAGCTGTTTTTT
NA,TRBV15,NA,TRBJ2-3,CATSIPIGTQYF,TGTGCCACCAGCATCCCGATCGGTACGCAGTATTTT
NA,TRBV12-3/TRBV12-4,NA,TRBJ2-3,CASSLVMQGEAQYF,TGTGCCAGCAGTTTAGTTATGCAGGGCGAGGCGCAGTATTTT
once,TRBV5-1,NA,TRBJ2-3,CACSSSADTQYF,TGTGCCTGCAGCTCATCCGCAGATACGCAGTATTTT
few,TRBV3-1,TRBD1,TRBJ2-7,CASSQDRTGGPYEQYF,TGTGCCAGCAGCCAAGATCGAACAGGGGGGCCATACGAGCAGTACTTC
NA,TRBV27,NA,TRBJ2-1,CASSPSGPGGNEQFF,TGTGCCAGCAGTCCTTCGGGCCCGGGCGGCAATGAGCAGTTCTTC
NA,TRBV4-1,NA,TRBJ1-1,CASSRDTGGAFF,TGCGCCAGCAGCCGGGACACAGGAGGGGCTTTCTTT
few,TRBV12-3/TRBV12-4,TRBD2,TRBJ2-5,CASIQRRTSGECQETQYF,TGTGCCAGCATCCAACGGCGGACTAGCGGGGAGTGCCAAGAGACCCAGTACTTC
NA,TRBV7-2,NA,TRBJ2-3,CVSSLTSGVYTDTQYF,TGTGTCAGCAGCTTGACGAGCGGAGTCTACACAGATACGCAGTATTTT
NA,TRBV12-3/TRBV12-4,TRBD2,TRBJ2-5,CASILAGVGETQYF,TGTGCCAGCATTCTAGCGGGAGTTGGGGAGACCCAGTACTTC
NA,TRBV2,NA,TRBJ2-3,CASSQRGSSVSDTQYF,NA
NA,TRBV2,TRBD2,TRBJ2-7,CASTDRTSFGEQYF,TGTGCCAGCACTGATCGGACTAGCTTCGGCGAGCAGTACTTC
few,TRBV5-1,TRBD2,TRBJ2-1,CASSPRGLAGRTYNEQFF,TGCGCCAGCAGCCCGAGGGGACTAGCGGGGCGTACCTACAATGAGCAGTTCTTC
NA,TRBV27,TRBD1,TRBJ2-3,CASSRRRTGQHTDTQYF,TGTGCCAGCAGCCGCCGCCGCACGGGACAGCACACAGATACGCAGTATTTT
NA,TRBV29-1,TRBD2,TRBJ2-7,CSVEEAGLTYEQYF,TGCAGCGTTGAAGAAGCGGGATTAACCTACGAGCAGTACTTC